This TCR beta chain originates from a study of T cell changes during pregnancy in multiple sclerosis. Profiled with immunoSEQ multiplex PCR; TCRdb holds only in-frame clones, not every one. This table has more than 80,000 clones, 91% appearing once. This TCR came from a female donor in good health, serving as a control in a pregnancy study. Some clones in this sample may be carry-over from other donors' samples. This specimen consisted of PBMCs, obtained in the first trimester of pregnancy.

Written as DNA, the CDR3 is TGTGCCAGCAGTCCCAACAGTAACGAGCAGTACTTC. It specifies CASSPNSNEQYF. V and J are TRBV6-4 and TRBJ2-7; no reliable D call. Trimming removed 5 bases at V and 5 bases at J, with 10 bases between. CDR1 and CDR2 from the germline V gene are MRHNA and SNTAGT. The CDR3 contains 12 residues.